The source of this T cell receptor beta chain is a study of shared clonotypes between healthy human individuals. Naive CD8 isolation took CD45RO-negative cells positively selected for CCR7 and excluded terminally differentiated effector memory CD45RA+ cells. Authors' analysis steps: Filtering differed since immunoSEQ provided only junctions, with no quality scores. The protocol was immunoSEQ multiplex PCR, while the TCRdb copy is restricted to in-frame clones and leaves out a portion. Clone size and the V and J calls come from that table; the DNA yielded D and trimming. This sample has 560,000 or so clones, with 90% to 97% found just once. Between the trimmed V and J ends, which lost 4 bases and 3 bases, there was a span of 11 bases. The CDR3 totals 14 residues. Germline CDR1 SGHTS, CDR2 YDEGEE. Of note for this clone: Its antigen is not known.

The study's findings and limits: Researchers sampled only blood; tissue repertoires likely differ. When compared with the clonotypes that were shared by all four sorted-subset donors, the non-shared clonotypes turned out to have lower generation probabilities.

The TCR comes from a young woman in good health. The chain recombines TRBV5-8 with TRBJ1-5; D possibly corresponds to TRBD1 (5 bases). Material: naive CD8+ T cells sorted from blood. In DNA, the CDR3 is TGTGCCAGCAGCCCGGGGGTATTCAATCAGCCCCAGCATTTT. It translates to CASSPGVFNQPQHF.